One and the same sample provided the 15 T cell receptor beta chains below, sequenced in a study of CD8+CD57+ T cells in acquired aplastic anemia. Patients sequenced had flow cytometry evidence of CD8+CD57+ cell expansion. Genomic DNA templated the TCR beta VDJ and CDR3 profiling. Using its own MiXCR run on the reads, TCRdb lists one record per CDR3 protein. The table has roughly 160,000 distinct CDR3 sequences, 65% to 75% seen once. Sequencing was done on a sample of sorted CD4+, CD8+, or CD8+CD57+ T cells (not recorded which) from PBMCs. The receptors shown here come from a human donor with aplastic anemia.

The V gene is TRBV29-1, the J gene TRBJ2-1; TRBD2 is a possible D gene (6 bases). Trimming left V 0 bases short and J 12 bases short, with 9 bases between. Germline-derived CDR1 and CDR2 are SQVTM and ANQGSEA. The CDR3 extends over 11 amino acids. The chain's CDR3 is CSVEEAEGQFF. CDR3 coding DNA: TGCAGCGTTGAAGAAGCGGAGGGGCAGTTCTTC.

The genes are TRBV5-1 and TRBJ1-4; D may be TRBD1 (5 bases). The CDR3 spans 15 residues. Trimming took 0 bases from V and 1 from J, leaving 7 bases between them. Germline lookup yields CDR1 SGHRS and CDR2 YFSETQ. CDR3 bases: TGCGCCAGCAGCTTGGGTGGGGGAACTAATGAAAAACTGTTTTTT. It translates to CASSLGGGTNEKLFF.

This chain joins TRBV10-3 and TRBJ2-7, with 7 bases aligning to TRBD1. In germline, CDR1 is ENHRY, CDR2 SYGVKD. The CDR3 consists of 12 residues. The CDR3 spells CATGRTGGEQYF. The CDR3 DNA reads TGTGCGACGGGCAGGACAGGTGGGGAGCAGTACTTC.

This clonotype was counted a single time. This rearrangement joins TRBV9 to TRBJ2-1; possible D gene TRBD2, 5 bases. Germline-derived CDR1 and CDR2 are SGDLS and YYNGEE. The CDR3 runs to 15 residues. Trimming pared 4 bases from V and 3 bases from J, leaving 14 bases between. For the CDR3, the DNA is TGTGCCAGCAGCATAAGCCACGGGAACTACAATGAGCAGTTCTTC. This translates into CASSISHGNYNEQFF.

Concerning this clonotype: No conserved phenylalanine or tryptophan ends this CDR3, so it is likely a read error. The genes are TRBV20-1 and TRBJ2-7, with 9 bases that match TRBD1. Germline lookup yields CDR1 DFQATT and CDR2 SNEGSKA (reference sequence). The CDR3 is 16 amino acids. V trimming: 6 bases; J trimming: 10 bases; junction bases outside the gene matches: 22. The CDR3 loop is CSAPGGGGQGNPEQYL. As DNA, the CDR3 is TGCAGTGCCCCTGGGGGGGGGGGACAGGGTAATCCCGAACAGTACCTC.

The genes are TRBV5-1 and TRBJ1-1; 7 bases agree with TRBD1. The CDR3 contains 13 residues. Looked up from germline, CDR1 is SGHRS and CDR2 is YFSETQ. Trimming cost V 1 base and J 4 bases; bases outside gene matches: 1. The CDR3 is CASSLYRGTEAFF. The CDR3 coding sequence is TGCGCCAGCAGCTTGTACAGGGGCACTGAAGCTTTCTTT.

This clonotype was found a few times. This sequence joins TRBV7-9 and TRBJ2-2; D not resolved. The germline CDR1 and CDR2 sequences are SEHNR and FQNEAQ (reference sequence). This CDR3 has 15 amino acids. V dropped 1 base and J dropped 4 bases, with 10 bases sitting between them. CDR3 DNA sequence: TGTGCCAGCAGCTTAGAAGGCAGACTCACCGGGGAGCTGTTTTTT. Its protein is CASSLEGRLTGELFF. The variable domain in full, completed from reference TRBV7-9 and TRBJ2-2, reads DTGVSQNPRHKITKRGQNVTFRCDPISEHNRLYWYRQTLGQGPEFLTYFQNEAQLEKSRLLSDRFSAERPKGSFSTLEIQRTEQGDSAMYLCASSLEGRLTGELFFGEGSRLTVL.

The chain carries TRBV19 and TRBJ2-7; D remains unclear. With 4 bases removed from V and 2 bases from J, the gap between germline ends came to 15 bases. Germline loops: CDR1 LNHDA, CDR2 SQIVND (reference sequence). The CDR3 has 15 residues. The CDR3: CASSTGLSIAYEQYF. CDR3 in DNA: TGTGCCAGTAGTACGGGTCTCTCTATAGCCTACGAGCAGTACTTC.

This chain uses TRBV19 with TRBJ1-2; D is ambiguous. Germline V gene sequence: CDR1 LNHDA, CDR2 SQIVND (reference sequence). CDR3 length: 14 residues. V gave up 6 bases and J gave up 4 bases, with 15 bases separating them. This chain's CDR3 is CASSLSSGLYGYTF. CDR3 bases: TGTGCCAGTAGCCTAAGTTCAGGACTCTATGGCTACACCTTC.

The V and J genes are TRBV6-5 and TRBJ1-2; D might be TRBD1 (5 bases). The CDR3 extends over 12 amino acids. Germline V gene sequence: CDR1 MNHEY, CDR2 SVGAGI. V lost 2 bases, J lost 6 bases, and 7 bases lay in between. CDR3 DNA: TGTGCCAGCAGTTACAGGGGTAATGGCTACACCTTC. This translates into CASSYRGNGYTF.

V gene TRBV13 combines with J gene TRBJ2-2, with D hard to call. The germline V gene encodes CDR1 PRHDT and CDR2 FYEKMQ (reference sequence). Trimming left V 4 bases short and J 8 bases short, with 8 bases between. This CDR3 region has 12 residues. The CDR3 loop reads CASSSSPGELFF. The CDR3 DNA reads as TGTGCCAGCAGCTCCTCCCCAGGGGAGCTGTTTTTT.

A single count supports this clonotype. The CDR3 is CSASPPRGPEQYF. Here the CDR3 DNA reads TGCAGTGCTAGCCCCCCTCGTGGGCCCGAGCAGTACTTC. The chain employs TRBV20-1 and TRBJ2-7; no clear D. There are 13 residues in the CDR3. V lost 3 bases and J lost 6, with 15 bases in between. Per germline, CDR1 DFQATT and CDR2 SNEGSKA (reference sequence).

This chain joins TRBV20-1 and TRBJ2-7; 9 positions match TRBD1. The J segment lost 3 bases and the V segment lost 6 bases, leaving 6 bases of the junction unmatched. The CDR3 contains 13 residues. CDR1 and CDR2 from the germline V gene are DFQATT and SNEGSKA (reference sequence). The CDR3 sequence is CSATTGGHYEQYF. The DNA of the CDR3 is TGCAGTGCCACCACAGGGGGCCACTACGAGCAGTACTTC.

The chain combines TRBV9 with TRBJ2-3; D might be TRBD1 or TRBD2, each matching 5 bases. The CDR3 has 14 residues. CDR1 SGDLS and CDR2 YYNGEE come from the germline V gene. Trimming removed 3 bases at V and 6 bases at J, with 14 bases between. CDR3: CASSGGNAWDTQYF. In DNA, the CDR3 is TGTGCCAGCAGCGGGGGGAACGCCTGGGATACGCAGTATTTT.

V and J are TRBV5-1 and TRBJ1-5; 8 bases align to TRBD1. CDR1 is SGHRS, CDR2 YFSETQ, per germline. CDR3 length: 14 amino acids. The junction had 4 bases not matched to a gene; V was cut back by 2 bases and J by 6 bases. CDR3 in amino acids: CASSLGQGGQPQHF. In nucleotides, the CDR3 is TGCGCCAGCAGCTTAGGACAGGGAGGTCAGCCCCAGCATTTT.